This T cell receptor beta chain was retrieved from a study of blood T cell repertoires in COVID-19. Across the study: PBMCs, B-cell-depleted T cells, or T cells provided the cDNA or gDNA that made up the material.

Only a few counts were recorded for this clone. The data were produced by immunoSEQ multiplex PCR, yet TCRdb's version contains in-frame clones alone and is incomplete. The sample includes about 150,000 clones, 65% to 85% of them seen just once. Trimming took off 0 bases at V and 4 bases at J, with 10 bases between the two ends. Germline lookup yields CDR1 MGHRA and CDR2 YSYEKL. The CDR3 contains 14 residues. The receptor comes from a man aged 55 to 70 with active or convalescent COVID-19. The sample comprised peripheral blood. This sequence joins TRBV4-1 and TRBJ2-7; D ambiguous. The CDR3 bases are TGCGCCAGCAGCCAAGATCTGGGCTTTTACGAGCAGTACTTC. This sequence encodes CASSQDLGFYEQYF.